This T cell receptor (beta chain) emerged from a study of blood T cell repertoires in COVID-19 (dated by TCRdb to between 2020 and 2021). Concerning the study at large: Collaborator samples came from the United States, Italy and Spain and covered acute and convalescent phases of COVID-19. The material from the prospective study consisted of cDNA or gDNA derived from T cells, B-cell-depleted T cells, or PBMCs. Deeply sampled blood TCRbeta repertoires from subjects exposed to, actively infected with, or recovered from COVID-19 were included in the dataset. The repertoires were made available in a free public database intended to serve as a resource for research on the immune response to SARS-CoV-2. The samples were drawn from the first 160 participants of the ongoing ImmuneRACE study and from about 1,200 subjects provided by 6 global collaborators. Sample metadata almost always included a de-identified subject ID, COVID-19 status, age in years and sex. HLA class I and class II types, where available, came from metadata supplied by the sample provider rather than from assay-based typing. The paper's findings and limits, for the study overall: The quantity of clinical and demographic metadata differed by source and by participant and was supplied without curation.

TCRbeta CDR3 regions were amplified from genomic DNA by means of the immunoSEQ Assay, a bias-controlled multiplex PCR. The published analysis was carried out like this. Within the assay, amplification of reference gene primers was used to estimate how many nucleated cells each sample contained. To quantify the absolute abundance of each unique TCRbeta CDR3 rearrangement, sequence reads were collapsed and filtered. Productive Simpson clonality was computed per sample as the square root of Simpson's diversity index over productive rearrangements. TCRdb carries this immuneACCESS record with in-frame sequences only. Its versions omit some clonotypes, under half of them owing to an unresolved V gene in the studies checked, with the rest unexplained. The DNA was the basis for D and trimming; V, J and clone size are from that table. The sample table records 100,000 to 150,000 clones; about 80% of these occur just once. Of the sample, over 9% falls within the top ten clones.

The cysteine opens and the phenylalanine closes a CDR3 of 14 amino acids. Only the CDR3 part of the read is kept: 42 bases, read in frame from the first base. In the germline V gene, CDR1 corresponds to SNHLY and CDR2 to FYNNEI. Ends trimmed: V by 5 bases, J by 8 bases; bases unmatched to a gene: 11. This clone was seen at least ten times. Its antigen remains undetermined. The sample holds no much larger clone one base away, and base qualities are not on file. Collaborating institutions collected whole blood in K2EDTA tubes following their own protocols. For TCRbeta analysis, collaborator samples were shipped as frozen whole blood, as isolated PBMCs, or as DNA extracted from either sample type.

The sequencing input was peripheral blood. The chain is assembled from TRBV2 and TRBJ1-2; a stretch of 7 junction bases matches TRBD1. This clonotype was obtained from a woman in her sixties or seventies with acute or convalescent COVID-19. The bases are TGTGCCAGCAGTCTCTCGCCTACAGGGGACGGCTACACCTTC. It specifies CASSLSPTGDGYTF.